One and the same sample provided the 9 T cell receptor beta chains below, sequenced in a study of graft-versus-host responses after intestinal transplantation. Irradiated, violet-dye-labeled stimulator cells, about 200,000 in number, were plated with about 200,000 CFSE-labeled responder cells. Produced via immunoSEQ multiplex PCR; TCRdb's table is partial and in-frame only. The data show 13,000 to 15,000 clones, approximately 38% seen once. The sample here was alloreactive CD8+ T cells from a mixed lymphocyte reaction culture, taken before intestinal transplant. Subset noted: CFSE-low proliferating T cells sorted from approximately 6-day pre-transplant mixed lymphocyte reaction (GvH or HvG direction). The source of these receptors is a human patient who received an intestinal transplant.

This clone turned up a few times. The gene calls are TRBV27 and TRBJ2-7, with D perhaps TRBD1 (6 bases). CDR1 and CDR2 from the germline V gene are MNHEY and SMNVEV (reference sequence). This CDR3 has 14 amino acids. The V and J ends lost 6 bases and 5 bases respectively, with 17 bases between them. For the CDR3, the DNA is TGTGCCAGCAGCCTTGGCGTAGGGACAAACGAGCAGTACTTC. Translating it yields CASSLGVGTNEQYF.

The CDR3 bases are TGTGCCAGTAGTATATTTGGCGGGAGGGACTCCTACAATGAGCAGTTCTTC. It yields the protein CASSIFGGRDSYNEQFF. The V gene is TRBV19, the J gene TRBJ2-1, with TRBD2 identical over 9 bases. Per the germline V gene, CDR1 is LNHDA and CDR2 is SQIVND (reference sequence). The CDR3 extends over 17 amino acids. V was pared by 2 bases and J by 0 bases, with 5 bases of the junction left unmatched.

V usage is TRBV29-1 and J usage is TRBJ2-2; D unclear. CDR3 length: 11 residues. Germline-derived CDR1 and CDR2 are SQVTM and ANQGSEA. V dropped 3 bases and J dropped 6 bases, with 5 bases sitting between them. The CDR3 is CSVDSSGELFF. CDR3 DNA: TGCAGCGTTGACAGTTCCGGGGAGCTGTTTTTT.

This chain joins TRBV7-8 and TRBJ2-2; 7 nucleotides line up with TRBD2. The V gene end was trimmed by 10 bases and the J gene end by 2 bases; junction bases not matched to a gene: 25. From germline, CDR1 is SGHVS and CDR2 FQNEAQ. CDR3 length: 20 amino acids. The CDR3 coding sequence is TGTGCCACCCAGGCTCCCCCTTATCGGGGGGAGGGCCTAAACACCGGGGAGCTGTTTTTT. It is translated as CATQAPPYRGEGLNTGELFF.

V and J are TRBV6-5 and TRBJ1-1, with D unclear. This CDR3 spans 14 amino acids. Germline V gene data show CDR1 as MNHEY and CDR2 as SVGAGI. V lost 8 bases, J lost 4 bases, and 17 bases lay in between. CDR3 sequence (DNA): TGTGCCAGCGCCCTGCGGGGAGGTGGCACTGAAGCTTTCTTT. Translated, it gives CASALRGGGTEAFF.

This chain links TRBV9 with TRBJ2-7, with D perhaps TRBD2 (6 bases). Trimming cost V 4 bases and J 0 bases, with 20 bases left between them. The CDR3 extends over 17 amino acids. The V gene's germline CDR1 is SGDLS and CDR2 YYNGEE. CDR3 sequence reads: CASSTNPTSGYSYEQYF. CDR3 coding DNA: TGTGCCAGCAGCACGAACCCGACCAGCGGGTACTCCTACGAGCAGTACTTC. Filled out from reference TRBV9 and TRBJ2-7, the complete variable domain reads DSGVTQTPKHLITATGQRVTLRCSPRSGDLSVYWYQQSLDQGLQFLIQYYNGEERAKGNILERFSAQQFPDLHSELNLSSLELGDSALYFCASSTNPTSGYSYEQYFGPGTRLTVT.

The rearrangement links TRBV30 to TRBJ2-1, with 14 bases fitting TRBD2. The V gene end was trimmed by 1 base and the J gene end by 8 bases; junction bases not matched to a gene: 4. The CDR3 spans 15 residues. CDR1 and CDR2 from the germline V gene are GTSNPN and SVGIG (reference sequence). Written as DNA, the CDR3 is TGTGCCTGGAGTGGACTAGCGGGAGGGCCGCATGAGCAGTTCTTC. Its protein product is CAWSGLAGGPHEQFF.

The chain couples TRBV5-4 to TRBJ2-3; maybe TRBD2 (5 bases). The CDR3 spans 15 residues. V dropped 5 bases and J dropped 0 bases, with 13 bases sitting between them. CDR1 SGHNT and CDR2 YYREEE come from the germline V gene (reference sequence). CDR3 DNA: TGTGCCAGCAGTCTAGCAGGCACTAGCACAGATACGCAGTATTTT. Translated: CASSLAGTSTDTQYF.

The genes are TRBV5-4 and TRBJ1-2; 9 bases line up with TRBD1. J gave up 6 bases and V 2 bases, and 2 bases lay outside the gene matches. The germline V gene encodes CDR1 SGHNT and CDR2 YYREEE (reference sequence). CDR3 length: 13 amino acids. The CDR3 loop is CASSFTGGNGYTF. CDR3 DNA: TGTGCCAGCAGCTTTACAGGGGGCAATGGCTACACCTTC.